This TCR beta chain appears in the sequencing data of a study of blood T cell repertoires in COVID-19. Study overall: COVID-19 samples collected from the United States, Italy and Spain covered acute and convalescent phases. Sample material is recorded as cDNA or gDNA derived from T cells, B-cell-depleted T cells, or PBMCs.

The V and J ends lost 2 bases and 6 bases respectively, with 6 bases between them. This CDR3 contains 12 residues. Per the germline V gene, CDR1 is SGHNT and CDR2 is YYREEE (reference sequence). As processed by the authors: Reference gene primer amplification in the assay estimated nucleated cell counts. Sequencing was performed with immunoSEQ multiplex PCR; in TCRdb, only in-frame clones are kept and a portion is missing. V and J calls and clone size are as listed in that table; D and trimming were resolved from the DNA. Of about 310,000 clones in the sample, roughly 84% are singletons; the top ten hold 1%. The table lists this clone with a count of one.

The origin of this receptor is a man in his fifties with active or convalescent COVID-19. The J gene is TRBJ2-1, the V gene TRBV5-4; D is uncertain. Material for sequencing was peripheral blood. The CDR3 loop reads CASSFDINEQFF. For the CDR3, the DNA is TGTGCCAGCAGCTTTGACATCAATGAGCAGTTCTTC.